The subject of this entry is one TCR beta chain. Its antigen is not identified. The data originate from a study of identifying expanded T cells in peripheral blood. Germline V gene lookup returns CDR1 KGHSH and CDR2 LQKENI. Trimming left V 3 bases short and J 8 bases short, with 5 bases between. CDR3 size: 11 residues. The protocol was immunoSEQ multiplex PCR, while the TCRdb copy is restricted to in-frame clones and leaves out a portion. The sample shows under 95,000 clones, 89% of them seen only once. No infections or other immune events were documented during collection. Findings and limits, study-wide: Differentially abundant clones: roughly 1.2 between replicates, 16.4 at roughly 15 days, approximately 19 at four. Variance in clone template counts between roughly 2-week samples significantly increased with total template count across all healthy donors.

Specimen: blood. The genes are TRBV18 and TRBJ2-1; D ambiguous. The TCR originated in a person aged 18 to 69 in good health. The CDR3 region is CASSPADEQFF. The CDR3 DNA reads TGTGCCAGCTCACCGGCAGATGAGCAGTTCTTC.